The clone carrying this T cell receptor (beta chain) was found a few times. This sample was included in a study of T cells in Graves' hyperthyroidism and ophthalmopathy. Background on the study: Specimen type is peripheral blood, collected at initial diagnosis prior to any treatment.

The CDR3 regions of TCR beta were amplified from RNA transcripts. HTBI primers were the set used in a first-round RT-PCR of the TCR CDR3. TCRdb called the multiplex PCR reads again in MiXCR, with one record for every CDR3 protein. The sample has about 460,000 distinct CDR3 sequences; about 22% are singletons. Active moderate-to-severe ophthalmopathy, Clinical Activity Score at least 3, NOSPECS at least 4, under 3 months' duration. It was uncontrolled infection, other autoimmune disease, pregnancy or lactation that excluded patients. Sequencing was done on a sample of blood. The sequence was obtained from an older woman with Graves' ophthalmopathy.

DNA of the CDR3: TGTGCCACCAGTGATCCAGACAGACACTACGAGCAGTACTTC. Translating it yields CATSDPDRHYEQYF. The chain recombines TRBV24-1 with TRBJ2-7, with D perhaps matching TRBD1 (5 bases). The CDR3 is made up of 14 amino acids. V gave up 3 bases and J gave up 3 bases, with 11 bases separating them. Germline CDR1 KGHDR, CDR2 SFDVKD.